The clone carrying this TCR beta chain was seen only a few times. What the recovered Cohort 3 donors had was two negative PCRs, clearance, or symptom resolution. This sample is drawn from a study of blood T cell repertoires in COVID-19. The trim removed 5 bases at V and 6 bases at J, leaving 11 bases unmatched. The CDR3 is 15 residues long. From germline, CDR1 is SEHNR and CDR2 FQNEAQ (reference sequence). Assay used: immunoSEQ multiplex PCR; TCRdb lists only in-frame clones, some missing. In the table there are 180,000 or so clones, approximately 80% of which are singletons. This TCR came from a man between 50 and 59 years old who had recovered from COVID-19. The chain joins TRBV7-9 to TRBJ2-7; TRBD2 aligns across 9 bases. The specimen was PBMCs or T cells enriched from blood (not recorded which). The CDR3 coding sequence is TGTGCCAGCAGCGGGCACGGGACTAGCTTGAGCGAGCAGTACTTC. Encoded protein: CASSGHGTSLSEQYF.